This is a list of T cell receptor beta chains from one sample in a study of cytotoxic CD8 clonotypes in ibrutinib-treated CLL. TCRdb keeps only in-frame clones here, not all; method: immunoSEQ multiplex PCR. The table has some 300,000 clones, 80% seen once; the top ten hold over 5%. The input for sequencing was PBMCs, taken before ibrutinib treatment. All receptors come from a human donor with chronic lymphocytic leukemia. CDR3s include the opening cysteine and the closing phenylalanine or tryptophan. The D gene is left open where the match is weak. Size is omitted from some rows. Given values are once, few, many or a class for expanded clones.

D: NA
size: few
V: TRBV5-1
J: TRBJ2-3
DNA: TGCGCCAGCAGCTACCGACAGGTGGACACAGATACGCAGTATTTT
CDR3: CASSYRQVDTDTQYF

D: NA
size: NA
V: TRBV15
J: TRBJ1-3
DNA: TGTGCCACCAGCAGAGTAACAGGGACAGGAAACACCATATATTTT
CDR3: CATSRVTGTGNTIYF

D: TRBD2
size: NA
V: TRBV9
J: TRBJ2-1
DNA: TGTGCCAGCAGCGTAGGGACTAGCGATGATTACAATGAGCAGTTCTTC
CDR3: CASSVGTSDDYNEQFF

D: TRBD1
size: NA
V: TRBV9
J: TRBJ1-1
DNA: TGTGCCAGCAGCGTAAAAGTACAGGGGGCAGACACTGAAGCTTTCTTT
CDR3: CASSVKVQGADTEAFF

D: NA
size: NA
V: TRBV7-9
J: TRBJ1-1
DNA: TGTGCCAGCAGCTGGGACGGAGGGGACACTGAAGCTTTCTTT
CDR3: CASSWDGGDTEAFF

D: TRBD1
size: NA
V: TRBV4-1
J: TRBJ1-5
DNA: TGCGCCAGCAGCGGAGACAGGGGCCAGCCCCAGCATTTT
CDR3: CASSGDRGQPQHF

D: NA
size: once
V: TRBV7-6
J: TRBJ2-3
DNA: TGTGCCAGCAGCAGAATTAAAGGCTCAGATACGCAGTATTTT
CDR3: CASSRIKGSDTQYF

D: NA
size: once
V: TRBV9
J: TRBJ2-5
DNA: TGTGCCAGCAGCGTAGGGGTGGAGACCCAGTACTTC
CDR3: CASSVGVETQYF

D: NA
size: NA
V: TRBV30
J: TRBJ2-4
DNA: TGTGCCTGGAGTGTTGGTCAGGGAGACATTCAGTACTTC
CDR3: CAWSVGQGDIQYF

D: TRBD2
size: once
V: TRBV14
J: TRBJ2-1
DNA: TGTGCCAGCAGCCCCCTACCGTCGTACGGGGGGTCCAATGAGCAGTTCTTC
CDR3: CASSPLPSYGGSNEQFF

D: NA
size: NA
V: TRBV9
J: TRBJ1-2
DNA: TGTGCCAGCAGCGTCGGGCTCCCCCTCTATGGCTACACCTTC
CDR3: CASSVGLPLYGYTF

D: NA
size: NA
V: TRBV2
J: TRBJ1-5
DNA: TGTGCCAGCAGTAGGGGAGTATACGGCAATCAGCCCCAGCATTTT
CDR3: CASSRGVYGNQPQHF

D: TRBD1
size: NA
V: TRBV10-3
J: TRBJ2-3
DNA: TGTGCCATCTCAAAAACAGGGGTACTTTCAGATACGCAGTATTTT
CDR3: CAISKTGVLSDTQYF

D: NA
size: NA
V: TRBV7-2
J: TRBJ2-7
DNA: TGTGCCAGCAGCTTAGAGACAGGTTTCCGCGAGCAGTACTTC
CDR3: CASSLETGFREQYF

D: NA
size: few
V: TRBV4-3
J: TRBJ2-3
DNA: TGCGCCAGCAGCCAAGATCCACTTGGAACAGATACGCAGTATTTT
CDR3: CASSQDPLGTDTQYF

D: NA
size: NA
V: TRBV7-9
J: TRBJ1-2
DNA: TGTGCCAGCAGCTTAGAAACCTATGGCTACACCTTC
CDR3: CASSLETYGYTF

D: NA
size: NA
V: TRBV15
J: TRBJ2-7
DNA: TGTGCCACCAGCAGAGATGACACCTACGAGCAGTACTTC
CDR3: CATSRDDTYEQYF

D: TRBD2
size: NA
V: TRBV6-6
J: TRBJ2-7
DNA: TGTGCCAGCAGTTACATGGCGGGAGGGTCCTACGAGCAGTACTTC
CDR3: CASSYMAGGSYEQYF

D: TRBD1
size: NA
V: TRBV19
J: TRBJ2-7
DNA: TGTGCCAGTAGTATAGGTACAGGGGGCGGGAGCCCCTACGAGCAGTACTTC
CDR3: CASSIGTGGGSPYEQYF

D: NA
size: NA
V: TRBV7-2
J: TRBJ2-7
DNA: TGTGCCAGCAGCTTAGTGGCGGGAAACTACGAGCAGTACTTC
CDR3: CASSLVAGNYEQYF

D: TRBD2
size: NA
V: TRBV30
J: TRBJ2-1
DNA: TGTGCCTGGAGGAATGATGGGACTAGTGGCAATGAGCAGTTCTTC
CDR3: CAWRNDGTSGNEQFF

D: NA
size: NA
V: TRBV5-4
J: TRBJ2-3
DNA: TGTGCCAGCAGCTCCAGACTAGAGACAGATACGCAGTATTTT
CDR3: CASSSRLETDTQYF

D: NA
size: NA
V: TRBV4-3
J: TRBJ2-1
DNA: TGCGCCAGCAGCGAGAACCCTACCTCATATACCAACAATGAGCAGTTCTTC
CDR3: CASSENPTSYTNNEQFF

D: NA
size: NA
V: TRBV6-5
J: TRBJ1-2
DNA: TGTGCCAGCAGCCCCCGAGGGGGGTACTATGGCTACACCTTC
CDR3: CASSPRGGYYGYTF

D: NA
size: NA
V: TRBV19
J: TRBJ2-5
DNA: TGTGCCAGTAGAGAAGACGCAAGAAGGGAGACCCAGTACTTC
CDR3: CASREDARRETQYF

D: TRBD1
size: NA
V: TRBV2
J: TRBJ1-5
DNA: TGTGCCAGCAGTGAATCTGGGGACAGGGCCAATCAGCCCCAGCATTTT
CDR3: CASSESGDRANQPQHF

D: TRBD1
size: few
V: TRBV2
J: TRBJ2-7
DNA: TGTGCCAGCAGTGAACTACAGGGGGCGGAGTACTTC
CDR3: CASSELQGAEYF

D: NA
size: NA
V: TRBV10-3
J: TRBJ2-1
DNA: TGTGCCATCAGTGAGGGCTATGAGCAGTTCTTC
CDR3: CAISEGYEQFF

D: NA
size: NA
V: TRBV4-3
J: TRBJ2-3
DNA: TGCGCCAGCAGCCAAAGCCGCCTCCACAGTATCGCTGGAGATACGCAGTATTTT
CDR3: CASSQSRLHSIAGDTQYF

D: NA
size: NA
V: TRBV18
J: TRBJ2-5
DNA: TGTGCCAGCTCACCAACAGTGGACTTGGGGACCCAGTACTTC
CDR3: CASSPTVDLGTQYF

D: TRBD2
size: NA
V: TRBV5-6
J: TRBJ2-2
DNA: TGTGCCAGCAGCTTGATTAGCGGGAGTGTCACCGGGGAGCTGTTTTTT
CDR3: CASSLISGSVTGELFF

D: NA
size: NA
V: TRBV4-3
J: TRBJ1-1
DNA: TGCGCCAGCAGCCAAGATGGACGGGTTGGCACTGAAGCTTTCTTT
CDR3: CASSQDGRVGTEAFF

D: NA
size: NA
V: TRBV6-1
J: TRBJ2-2
DNA: TGTGCCAGCAGTTGGGACCGAAGGACCGGGGAGCTGTTTTTT
CDR3: CASSWDRRTGELFF

D: NA
size: NA
V: TRBV4-2
J: TRBJ1-4
DNA: TGTGCCAGCGGACGGGTGACAGGAGATAATGAAAAACTGTTTTTT
CDR3: CASGRVTGDNEKLFF

D: TRBD2
size: NA
V: TRBV6-4
J: TRBJ2-2
DNA: TGTGCCAGCAGTCCCAGGACAGGGACTAGCGGGAACACCGGGGAGCTGTTTTTT
CDR3: CASSPRTGTSGNTGELFF

D: TRBD2
size: once
V: TRBV9
J: TRBJ2-7
DNA: TGTGCCAGCAGCGTAGCCGCTAGCGGGAGAGTCTACGAGCAGTACTTC
CDR3: CASSVAASGRVYEQYF

D: NA
size: few
V: TRBV7-6
J: TRBJ1-4
DNA: TGTGCCAGCAGCTTAGGGCATAATAATGAAAAACTGTTTTTT
CDR3: CASSLGHNNEKLFF

D: NA
size: few
V: TRBV10-3
J: TRBJ1-5
DNA: TGTGCCATCAGTGAGTCTGAGGGTGGAGGCAATCAGCCCCAGCATTTT
CDR3: CAISESEGGGNQPQHF

D: NA
size: NA
V: TRBV27
J: TRBJ2-7
DNA: TGTGCCAGCAGTACCGGGACTGAGGCCTACGAGCAGTACTTC
CDR3: CASSTGTEAYEQYF

D: TRBD1
size: NA
V: TRBV30
J: TRBJ2-1
DNA: TGTGCCTGGAGTTCCCGGGACAGCTTCTACAATGAGCAGTTCTTC
CDR3: CAWSSRDSFYNEQFF

D: TRBD2
size: few
V: TRBV7-2
J: TRBJ2-1
DNA: TGTGCCAGCAGCGTGACTAGCGGGAGTCTTGAGCAGTTCTTC
CDR3: CASSVTSGSLEQFF

D: TRBD1
size: NA
V: TRBV27
J: TRBJ2-7
DNA: TGTGCCAGCAGTCCGGACAGGGGAAGGAGCGGGAACTCCTACGAGCAGTACTTC
CDR3: CASSPDRGRSGNSYEQYF

D: NA
size: NA
V: TRBV4-2
J: TRBJ1-1
DNA: TGTGCCAGCAGCCAAGGACGTCGGGAAAACACTGAAGCTTTCTTT
CDR3: CASSQGRRENTEAFF

D: NA
size: NA
V: TRBV7-7
J: TRBJ2-3
DNA: TGTGCTAGCAGCCCCCAAGGGGGAAGGGGAGATACGCAGTATTTT
CDR3: CASSPQGGRGDTQYF

D: NA
size: once
V: TRBV2
J: TRBJ2-3
DNA: TGTGCCAGCACCTCGGACACCGCCACAGATACGCAGTATTTT
CDR3: CASTSDTATDTQYF

D: TRBD1
size: NA
V: TRBV11-2
J: TRBJ2-7
DNA: TGTGCCAGCAGCAGAGACGGGACAGGGGGGGCAGTTTGGGAGCAGTACTTC
CDR3: CASSRDGTGGAVWEQYF